The next 12 T cell receptor beta chains were all read from a single sample in a study of blood T cell repertoires in COVID-19. Method: immunoSEQ multiplex PCR; TCRdb's copy keeps in-frame clones and lacks some. The data contain around 170,000 clones, about 81% of them singletons. The sequenced material came from peripheral blood. Every receptor here comes from a woman of 80 years or more with COVID-19, enrolled during active disease.

The rearrangement joins TRBV5-6 to TRBJ2-5, with D maybe TRBD2 (5 bases). Per germline, CDR1 SGHDT and CDR2 YYEEEE. Trimming pared 1 base from V and 2 bases from J, leaving 12 bases between. The CDR3 sequence is 15 residues long. The chain's CDR3 is CASSLRWWEQETQYF. CDR3 nucleotides: TGTGCCAGCAGCTTGAGATGGTGGGAGCAAGAGACCCAGTACTTC.

This clone was counted a single time. V is TRBV28 and J is TRBJ2-3, with 10 bases that match TRBD2. CDR1 and CDR2 (germline): MDHEN, SYDVKM. V dropped 1 base and J dropped 0; count of bases not matched to a gene: 13. This CDR3 spans 20 amino acids. The CDR3, as DNA: TGTGCCAGCAGTTTATTTTCCCGACTAGCGGGTTTGCCTAGCACAGATACGCAGTATTTT. As protein: CASSLFSRLAGLPSTDTQYF.

This clone appeared many times. V usage is TRBV19 and J usage is TRBJ2-7; 8 nucleotides match TRBD1. Germline V lookup: CDR1 LNHDA, CDR2 SQIVND (reference sequence). V lost 4 bases, J lost 3 bases, and 5 bases stayed unmatched. CDR3 length equals 14 residues. This CDR3 is CASSRDRSGYEQYF. CDR3 DNA: TGTGCCAGTAGTAGGGACAGGTCGGGCTACGAGCAGTACTTC. The variable domain in full, completed from reference TRBV19 and TRBJ2-7, reads DGGITQSPKYLFRKEGQNVTLSCEQNLNHDAMYWYRQDPGQGLRLIYYSQIVNDFQKGDIAEGYSVSREKKESFPLTVTSAQKNPTAFYLCASSRDRSGYEQYFGPGTRLTVT.

The V gene is TRBV7-8, the J gene TRBJ1-2; no clear D. Germline V CDR1 and CDR2: SGHVS, FQNEAQ. The V end lost 1 base, the J end lost 6 bases, and 6 bases lay between the germline ends. The CDR3 is made up of 12 amino acids. CDR3 amino acids: CASSLGGHGYTF. The DNA of the CDR3 is TGTGCCAGCAGCTTAGGAGGTCATGGCTACACCTTC. Looking up the rest from reference TRBV7-8 and TRBJ1-2 gives the full variable domain: GAGVSQSPRYKVAKRGQDVALRCDPISGHVSLFWYQQALGQGPEFLTYFQNEAQLDKSGLPSDRFFAERPEGSVSTLKIQRTQQEDSAVYLCASSLGGHGYTFGSGTRLTVV.

This clone showed up just a few times. The CDR3 loop is CASSFSGGFGYEQYF. The CDR3 nucleotides read TGTGCCAGCAGCTTTTCCGGGGGGTTCGGCTACGAGCAGTACTTC. The genes are TRBV5-5 and TRBJ2-7; the match to TRBD2 covers 7 bases. The CDR3 totals 15 residues. Germline V gene sequence: CDR1 SGHKS, CDR2 YYEKEE (reference sequence). J lost 3 bases, V lost 2 bases, and 8 bases had no gene match.

The V and J genes are TRBV18 and TRBJ2-7; 9 positions match TRBD1. V shed 6 bases, J shed 2 bases, and the junction held 5 bases outside the gene matches. CDR1 is KGHSH and CDR2 is LQKENI in the germline V gene. CDR3 size: 14 residues. Written as DNA, the CDR3 is TGTGCCAGCTCCCGACAGGGGGGCCCCTACGAGCAGTACTTC. The encoded protein is CASSRQGGPYEQYF.

To note about this clone: One end of the junction varies from germline; a read error may be responsible. This sequence joins TRBV7-7 and TRBJ2-1; 9 nucleotides agree with TRBD2. Germline V gives CDR1 SSHAT, CDR2 FNYEAQ (reference sequence). The CDR3 is 15 residues long. The CDR3 region is CASSLGREGYNEQFF. DNA for the CDR3: TGTGCTAGCAGCTTAGGGCGGGAGGGCTACAATGAGCAGTTCTTC.

This clone was counted between two and nine times. V usage is TRBV10-2 and J usage is TRBJ1-2; D perhaps matches TRBD1 (6 bases). CDR1 and CDR2 from the germline V gene are WSHSY and SAAADI. The CDR3 has 14 amino acids. With 4 bases removed from V and 1 base from J, the gap between germline ends came to 10 bases. CDR3 bases: TGCGCCAGCAGTGTGACAGGAGATAACTATGGCTACACCTTC. Encoded protein: CASSVTGDNYGYTF.

The V call is TRBV19, the J call TRBJ1-2, with unresolved D. This CDR3 is 15 amino acids long. CDR1 and CDR2 from the germline V gene are LNHDA and SQIVND (reference sequence). V was cut by 5 bases and J by 0 bases, with 13 bases left in between. CDR3 sequence: CASSLRSLANYGYTF. As DNA, the CDR3 is TGTGCCAGTAGTCTGCGGAGTTTAGCTAACTATGGCTACACCTTC. Together with reference TRBV19 and TRBJ1-2, the CDR3 gives the full variable domain: DGGITQSPKYLFRKEGQNVTLSCEQNLNHDAMYWYRQDPGQGLRLIYYSQIVNDFQKGDIAEGYSVSREKKESFPLTVTSAQKNPTAFYLCASSLRSLANYGYTFGSGTRLTVV.

This chain uses TRBV24-1 with TRBJ1-5; 8 nucleotides agree with TRBD1. Losses at the gene ends were 3 bases for V and 1 base for J; bases not matched to a gene: 4. The CDR3 has 16 amino acids. Germline CDR1 KGHDR, CDR2 SFDVKD. CDR3 residues: CATSDNDRGSNQPQHF. CDR3 bases: TGTGCCACCAGTGATAACGACAGGGGCAGCAATCAGCCCCAGCATTTT.

J is TRBJ2-7 and V is TRBV12-5, with 11 bases fitting TRBD1. Germline lookup yields CDR1 LGHNT and CDR2 FRNRAP. The CDR3 extends over 17 amino acids. V trimming: 2 bases; J trimming: 1 base; junction bases outside the gene matches: 7. Here the CDR3 DNA reads TGTGCTAGTGGTTTGTTCACGGGACAGGGGGTTTCCTACGAGCAGTACTTC. It translates to CASGLFTGQGVSYEQYF.

This chain joins TRBV15 and TRBJ2-1; 8 bases map to TRBD2. J was trimmed by 7 bases and V by 3 bases; bases with no gene match: 8. This CDR3 is 15 amino acids long. Germline V CDR1 and CDR2: LNHNV, YYDKDF (reference sequence). CDR3 loop: CATSSGRAVGNEQFF. CDR3 DNA: TGTGCCACCAGCAGCGGGAGGGCCGTAGGGAATGAGCAGTTCTTC.